The present entry profiles one T cell receptor beta chain with its context. This CDR3 region has 14 residues. The V and J ends lost 4 bases and 2 bases respectively, with 12 bases between them. CDR1 is SGDLS and CDR2 is YYNGEE in the germline V gene. This sample stems from a study of tumor-infiltrating lymphocytes in localized non-small cell lung cancer. Data came from immunoSEQ multiplex PCR; TCRdb stores just in-frame clones and leaves some out. The sample records 23,000 or so clones, approximately 59% being singletons. The origin of this receptor is a human donor with non-small cell lung cancer. The source material was lung tumor tissue. The V call is TRBV9, the J call TRBJ1-2; D is possibly TRBD1 (5 bases). The CDR3 nucleotides read TGTGCCAGCAGCAGGGGCGGGGTGAACTATGGCTACACCTTC. Protein sequence: CASSRGGVNYGYTF.